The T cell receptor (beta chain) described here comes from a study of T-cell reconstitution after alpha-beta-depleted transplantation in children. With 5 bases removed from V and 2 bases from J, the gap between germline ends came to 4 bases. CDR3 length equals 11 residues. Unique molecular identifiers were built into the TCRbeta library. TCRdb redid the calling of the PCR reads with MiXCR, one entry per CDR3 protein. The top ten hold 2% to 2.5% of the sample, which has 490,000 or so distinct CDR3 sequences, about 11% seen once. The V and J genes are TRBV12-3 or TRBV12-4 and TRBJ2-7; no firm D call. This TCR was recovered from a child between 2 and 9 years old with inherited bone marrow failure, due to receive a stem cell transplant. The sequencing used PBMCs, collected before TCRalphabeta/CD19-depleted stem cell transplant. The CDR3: CASSGAYEQYF. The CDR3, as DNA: TGTGCCAGCAGTGGAGCCTACGAGCAGTACTTC.